This passage covers 26 T cell receptor beta chains from one sample sequenced in a study of cytomegalovirus exposure and HLA in healthy donors. Researchers ran the PCR with 60 Vbeta and 13 Jbeta primers. Assay: immunoSEQ multiplex PCR; the TCRdb copy retains only in-frame clones and omits some. The data hold under 140,000 clones, with around 86% observed a single time. The material sequenced was PBMCs. These receptors all come from a man aged 35-49 years in good health and CMV-seronegative.

The chain couples TRBV28 to TRBJ1-2, with 11 bases fitting TRBD1. This CDR3 has 14 amino acids. V gave up 6 bases and J gave up 7 bases; unmatched junction bases: 7. Germline CDR1 MDHEN, CDR2 SYDVKM. CDR3 sequence (DNA): TGTGCCAGCAGCCTTTGGACAGGGGGCGTTGGCTACACCTTC. Residues: CASSLWTGGVGYTF.

The rearrangement uses TRBV7-2 and TRBJ1-4; 7 bases agree with TRBD1. The CDR3 runs to 12 residues. Germline CDR1 is SGHTA and CDR2 is FQGNSA. The J segment lost 12 bases and the V segment lost 4 bases, leaving 5 bases of the junction unmatched. The CDR3 here is CASSSQTGELFF. CDR3 bases: TGTGCCAGCAGCTCCCAAACAGGGGAACTGTTTTTT.

The chain employs TRBV6-1 and TRBJ2-1, with TRBD2 matching 9 bases. Germline trimming cut 11 bases from V and 5 bases from J; bases unmatched to any gene: 10. Germline loops: CDR1 MNHNS, CDR2 SASEGT. This CDR3 is 14 amino acids long. In DNA form, the CDR3 reads TGTGCCGCGGGGGGGCGGGGGCCTAACAATGAGCAGTTCTTC. Translated: CAAGGRGPNNEQFF.

CDR3 sequence reads: CASSPEQLPGAYGYTF. CDR3 nucleotide sequence: TGTGCCAGCTCACCCGAACAACTCCCTGGGGCTTATGGCTACACCTTC. The chain is built from TRBV18 and TRBJ1-2; TRBD1 is a possible D gene (5 bases). Looked up from germline, CDR1 is KGHSH and CDR2 is LQKENI. V lost 3 bases, J lost 5 bases, and 19 bases lay in between. The CDR3 consists of 16 residues.

This chain uses TRBV5-1 with TRBJ2-7; the D gene is possibly TRBD1 (6 bases). Germline CDR1 is SGHRS and CDR2 is YFSETQ. The CDR3 consists of 15 residues. The V end was cut by 0 bases, the J end by 6 bases, with 16 bases between. CDR3 nucleotides: TGCGCCAGCAGCTTGGGAGACAGGCCCCTGATCGAGCAGTACTTC. This codes for CASSLGDRPLIEQYF. The full variable domain, its missing parts supplied by reference TRBV5-1 and TRBJ2-7, is KAGVTQTPRYLIKTRGQQVTLSCSPISGHRSVSWYQQTPGQGLQFLFEYFSETQRNKGNFPGRFSGRQFSNSRSEMNVSTLELGDSALYLCASSLGDRPLIEQYFGPGTRLTVT.

V is TRBV4-3 and J is TRBJ1-2; D ambiguous. Germline CDR1 LGHNA, CDR2 YSLEER. Trimming took 0 bases from V and 7 from J, leaving 6 bases between them. The CDR3 extends over 12 amino acids. The DNA for the CDR3 is TGCGCCAGCAGCCAAGATTGGAGTGGCTACACCTTC. Its translation is CASSQDWSGYTF.

This clone was seen only a few times. The chain is built from TRBV6-5 and TRBJ1-1; weak D call: TRBD1 (6 bases). This CDR3 comprises 12 residues. V dropped 2 bases and J dropped 5 bases, with 6 bases sitting between them. The V gene's germline CDR1 is MNHEY and CDR2 SVGAGI. CDR3 loop: CASSYGQTEAFF. The CDR3 DNA follows: TGTGCCAGCAGTTACGGACAGACTGAAGCTTTCTTT.

The chain joins TRBV6-1 to TRBJ2-7; possibly TRBD1 for D (5 bases). Germline CDR1 reads MNHNS; CDR2 reads SASEGT. Trimming took off 4 bases at V and 2 bases at J, with 12 bases between the two ends. This CDR3 is built from 14 residues. The chain's CDR3 is CASSAEIGAYEQYF. The CDR3 nucleotides are TGTGCCAGCAGTGCTGAGATAGGGGCCTACGAGCAGTACTTC.

This clone was observed a few times. J is TRBJ1-1 and V is TRBV4-3; 7 bases agree with TRBD1. Germline CDR1 reads LGHNA; CDR2 reads YSLEER. V lost 1 base, J lost 0 bases, and 8 bases stayed unmatched. CDR3 length: 17 residues. The CDR3, as DNA: TGCGCCAGCAGCCAAGGGCCGGGACAGAGAATGAACACTGAAGCTTTCTTT. Its translation is CASSQGPGQRMNTEAFF.

The rearrangement uses TRBV13 and TRBJ2-1, with D tentatively TRBD2 (7 bases). V lost 7 bases, J lost 0 bases, and 10 bases lay in between. The germline V gene has CDR1 PRHDT and CDR2 FYEKMQ (reference sequence). The CDR3 length is 14 residues. DNA for the CDR3: TGTGCCAGCACGGGGGGCATCTCCTACAATGAGCAGTTCTTC. Amino acids: CASTGGISYNEQFF.

V is TRBV6-1 and J is TRBJ1-5; D is uncertain. The germline CDR1 and CDR2 sequences are MNHNS and SASEGT. The CDR3 has 14 amino acids. Deletions cut 6 bases from V and 4 bases from J, with 13 bases between. Here the CDR3 DNA reads TGTGCCAGCAGGGCAGGATCAAGGAATCAGCCCCAGCATTTT. It is translated as CASRAGSRNQPQHF.

The chain carries TRBV4-1 and TRBJ2-1; D unresolved. Germline V lookup: CDR1 MGHRA, CDR2 YSYEKL. Trimming removed 4 bases from V and 7 bases from J, with 20 bases in between. The CDR3 loop spans 16 amino acids. This CDR3 is CASSLLSGSDWNEQFF. CDR3 DNA sequence: TGCGCCAGCAGCCTCCTAAGTGGGTCAGACTGGAATGAGCAGTTCTTC.

The rearrangement links TRBV7-8 to TRBJ2-2, with 7 bases matching TRBD1. The ends lost 5 bases at V and 0 bases at J; junction bases unmatched: 6. Germline CDR1 reads SGHVS; CDR2 reads FQNEAQ. The CDR3 sequence is 16 residues long. DNA of the CDR3: TGTGCCAGCAGCCGTACAGGGGCTTCGAACACCGGGGAGCTGTTTTTT. The encoded protein is CASSRTGASNTGELFF.

The CDR3 DNA follows: TGTGCCAGCAGTGCCTCAAAGGGACAGCTCGAAGCTTTCTTT. Its protein product is CASSASKGQLEAFF. The chain combines TRBV6-1 with TRBJ1-1; TRBD1 agrees at 7 bases. This CDR3 region has 14 residues. The trim removed 4 bases at V and 8 bases at J, leaving 10 bases unmatched. CDR1 and CDR2 (germline): MNHNS, SASEGT.

This chain joins TRBV7-2 and TRBJ1-2, with 9 bases matching TRBD1. The V gene's germline CDR1 is SGHTA and CDR2 FQGNSA. Trimming took 5 bases from V and 4 from J; bases not matched to a gene: 8. The CDR3 is 15 amino acids. CDR3 nucleotides: TGTGCCAGCAGCGCGGACAGGGGCCGGGCCTATGGCTACACCTTC. It yields the protein CASSADRGRAYGYTF.

The V call is TRBV7-6, the J call TRBJ1-1; perhaps TRBD1 as D (6 bases). The CDR3 extends over 13 amino acids. Germline V lookup: CDR1 SGHVS, CDR2 FNYEAQ. V lost 2 bases, J lost 8 bases, and 12 bases lay in between. Written as DNA, the CDR3 is TGTGCCAGCAGCTTAATAAGGGGGGGGGAAGCTTTCTTT. Amino acid sequence: CASSLIRGGEAFF.

The chain employs TRBV9 and TRBJ2-1; 10 bases match TRBD1. The CDR3 has 14 residues. Germline trimming cut 3 bases from V and 7 bases from J; bases unmatched to any gene: 4. From germline, CDR1 is SGDLS and CDR2 YYNGEE. The CDR3 sequence is CASSAVGQGNEQFF. CDR3 DNA: TGTGCCAGCAGCGCAGTGGGACAGGGGAATGAGCAGTTCTTC. The full variable domain, rest sourced from reference TRBV9 and TRBJ2-1, is DSGVTQTPKHLITATGQRVTLRCSPRSGDLSVYWYQQSLDQGLQFLIQYYNGEERAKGNILERFSAQQFPDLHSELNLSSLELGDSALYFCASSAVGQGNEQFFGPGTRLTVL.

The CDR3 nucleotides are TGTGCCTGGAGTGTAGAGAGCGCCTTCACAGATACGCAGTATTTT. It codes for CAWSVESAFTDTQYF. The chain couples TRBV30 to TRBJ2-3; D call uncertain. Trimming stripped 0 bases from V and 2 bases from J, with 12 bases between. Germline values: CDR1 GTSNPN, CDR2 SVGIG (reference sequence). The CDR3 has 15 amino acids.

The CDR3 DNA reads TGCGCCAGCAGCCAAGGAGGGGGCATAGATACGCAGTATTTT. This sequence encodes CASSQGGGIDTQYF. The rearrangement joins TRBV4-1 to TRBJ2-3; 7 nucleotides line up with TRBD1. Per the germline V gene, CDR1 is MGHRA and CDR2 is YSYEKL. The CDR3 contains 14 residues. V gave up 1 base and J gave up 5 bases; unmatched junction bases: 3.

V is TRBV27 and J is TRBJ1-2, with D unresolved. Germline V lookup: CDR1 MNHEY, CDR2 SMNVEV (reference sequence). This CDR3 comprises 12 residues. Trimming shortened V by 6 bases and J by 7 bases, and 12 bases separated the two germline ends. This CDR3 reads CASRGSGSGYTF. The CDR3 region has the DNA TGTGCCAGCAGGGGCTCGGGATCTGGCTACACCTTC.

The chain links TRBV5-8 to TRBJ1-6, with 10 nucleotides matching TRBD1. With 2 bases clipped from V and 7 bases from J, the junction kept 3 bases outside the gene matches. CDR3 length: 15 amino acids. In germline, CDR1 is SGHTS, CDR2 YDEGEE. The CDR3 here is CASSFLGQGNSPLHF. CDR3 DNA sequence: TGTGCCAGCAGCTTTTTGGGACAGGGGAATTCACCCCTCCACTTT.

V is TRBV7-2 and J is TRBJ2-7; 11 positions match TRBD2. The CDR3 spans 17 residues. V lost 1 base and J lost 2; bases outside the gene matches: 7. Germline values: CDR1 SGHTA, CDR2 FQGNSA. DNA for the CDR3: TGTGCCAGCAGCTTAGAACTAGCGGGGGTACTTCCCTACGAGCAGTACTTC. The encoded protein is CASSLELAGVLPYEQYF.

The J gene is TRBJ1-3, the V gene TRBV5-1; no clear D. V shed 4 bases and J shed 0 bases, with 8 bases lying between them. Germline values: CDR1 SGHRS, CDR2 YFSETQ. This CDR3 contains 14 residues. CDR3: CASSPGLSGNTIYF. In DNA, the CDR3 is TGCGCCAGCAGCCCCGGACTCTCTGGAAACACCATATATTTT.

This clone was seen a single time. The chain has TRBV28 and TRBJ2-5; TRBD2 agrees at 8 bases. Trimming at V came to 6 bases and at J to 7 bases, leaving 10 bases not matched to a gene. CDR1 is MDHEN and CDR2 is SYDVKM in the germline V gene. The CDR3 consists of 14 residues. The CDR3 loop reads CASRGAGAPGTQYF. The CDR3 DNA follows: TGTGCCAGCAGGGGAGCGGGGGCCCCCGGGACCCAGTACTTC.

The rearrangement uses TRBV25-1 and TRBJ1-6, with 9 bases lining up with TRBD1. The CDR3 runs to 16 residues. Germline CDR1 is MGHDK and CDR2 is SYGVNS. With 7 bases clipped from V and 9 bases from J, the junction kept 13 bases outside the gene matches. This chain's CDR3 is CASTRGGTGHGSPLHF. The CDR3 DNA reads TGTGCCAGCACTCGAGGGGGGACAGGGCATGGTTCACCCCTCCACTTT.

The chain is built from TRBV7-8 and TRBJ2-1; D is possibly TRBD1 (6 bases). The CDR3 sequence is 13 residues long. Germline loops: CDR1 SGHVS, CDR2 FQNEAQ. The V end lost 4 bases, the J end lost 7 bases, and 11 bases lay between the germline ends. In nucleotides, the CDR3 is TGTGCCAGCAGCTCCTACAGGGTGAATGAGCAGTTCTTC. This translates into CASSSYRVNEQFF.